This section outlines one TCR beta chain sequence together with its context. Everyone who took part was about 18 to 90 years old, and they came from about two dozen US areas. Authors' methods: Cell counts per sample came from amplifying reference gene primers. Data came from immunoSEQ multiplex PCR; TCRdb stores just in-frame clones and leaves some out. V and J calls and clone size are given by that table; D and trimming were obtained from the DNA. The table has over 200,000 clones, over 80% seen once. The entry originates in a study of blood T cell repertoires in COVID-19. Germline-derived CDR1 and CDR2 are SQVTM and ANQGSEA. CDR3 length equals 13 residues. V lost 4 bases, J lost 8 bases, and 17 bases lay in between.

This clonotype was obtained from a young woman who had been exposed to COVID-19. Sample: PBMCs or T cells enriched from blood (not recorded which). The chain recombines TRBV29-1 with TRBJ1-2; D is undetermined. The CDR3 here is CSVVPPGDGGYTF. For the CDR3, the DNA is TGCAGCGTTGTACCCCCCGGGGATGGAGGCTACACCTTC.